The clone carrying this TCR beta chain was picked up a small number of times. The antigen is undetermined. The CDR3 totals 15 residues. Germline values: CDR1 SGHDT, CDR2 YYEEEE. Trimming cost V 8 bases and J 6 bases; bases outside gene matches: 16. As to treatment: oral pan-JAK inhibitor, 5-10 mg twice daily. Following RNA extraction, reverse transcription yielded cDNA that acted as the sequencing template. Data came from immunoSEQ multiplex PCR; TCRdb stores just in-frame clones and leaves some out. The repertoire consists of 150,000 to 200,000 clones, with approximately 59% occurring once and the leading ten covering roughly 16%. The data originate from a study of CD8+ T cells in alopecia areata. As for the study in general: Dosing spanned 6 to 18 months on tofacitinib, then 6 months off drug. General observations from the study: Many of the expanded lesional clones endured in scalp and blood while on tofacitinib. TCRs were shared less clearly across patients than in mice, possibly for HLA-related reasons. Scalp clonality, together with expanded CD8+ clones among the top 100, fell significantly with tofacitinib.

Sequencing used CD4+ T cells sorted from blood, obtained at approximately week 61, from a patient treated with tofacitinib. The receptor comes from a human donor with alopecia areata. This chain connects TRBV5-6 to TRBJ1-2, with 7 positions matching TRBD1. This CDR3 is CASMTYRGHVDGYTF. CDR3 DNA sequence: TGTGCCAGTATGACCTACAGGGGTCACGTAGATGGCTACACCTTC.